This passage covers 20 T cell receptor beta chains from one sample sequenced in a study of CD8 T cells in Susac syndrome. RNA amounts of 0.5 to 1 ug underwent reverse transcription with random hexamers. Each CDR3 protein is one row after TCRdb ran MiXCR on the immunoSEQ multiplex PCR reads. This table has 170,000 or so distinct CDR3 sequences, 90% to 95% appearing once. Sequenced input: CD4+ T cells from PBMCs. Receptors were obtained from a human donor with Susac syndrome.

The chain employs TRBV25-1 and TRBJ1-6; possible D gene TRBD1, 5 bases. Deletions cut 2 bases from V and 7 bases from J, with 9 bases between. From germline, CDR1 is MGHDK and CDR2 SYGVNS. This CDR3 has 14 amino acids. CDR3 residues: CASSEIQGNSPLHF. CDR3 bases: TGTGCCAGCAGTGAAATCCAGGGAAATTCACCCCTCCACTTT.

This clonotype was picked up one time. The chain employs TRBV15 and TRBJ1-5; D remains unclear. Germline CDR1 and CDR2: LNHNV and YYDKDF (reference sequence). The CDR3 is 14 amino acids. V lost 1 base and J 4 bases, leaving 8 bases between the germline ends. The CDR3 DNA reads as TGTGCCACCAGCAGAGTTCGGGCTAATCAGCCCCAGCATTTT. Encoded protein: CATSRVRANQPQHF.

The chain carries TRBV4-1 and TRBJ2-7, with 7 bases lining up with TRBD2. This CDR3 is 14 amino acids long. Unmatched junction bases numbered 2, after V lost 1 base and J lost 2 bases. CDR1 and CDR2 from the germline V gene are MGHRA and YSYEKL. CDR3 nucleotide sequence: TGCGCCAGCAGCCAAGGCGGGGGACCCTACGAGCAGTACTTC. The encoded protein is CASSQGGGPYEQYF.

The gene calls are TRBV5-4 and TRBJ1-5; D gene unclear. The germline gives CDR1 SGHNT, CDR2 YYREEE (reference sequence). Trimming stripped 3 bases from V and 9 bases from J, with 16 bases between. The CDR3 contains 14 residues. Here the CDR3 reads CASSSDRGLPPQHF. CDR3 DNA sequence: TGTGCCAGCAGCTCTGACCGAGGCTTACCGCCCCAGCATTTT.

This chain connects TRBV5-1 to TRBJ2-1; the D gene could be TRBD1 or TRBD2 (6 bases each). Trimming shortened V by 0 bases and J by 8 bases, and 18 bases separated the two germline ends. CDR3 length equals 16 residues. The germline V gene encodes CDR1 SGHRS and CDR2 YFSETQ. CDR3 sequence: CASSLGSGGAFDEQFF. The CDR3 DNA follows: TGCGCCAGCAGCTTGGGGTCCGGGGGCGCTTTCGATGAGCAGTTCTTC.

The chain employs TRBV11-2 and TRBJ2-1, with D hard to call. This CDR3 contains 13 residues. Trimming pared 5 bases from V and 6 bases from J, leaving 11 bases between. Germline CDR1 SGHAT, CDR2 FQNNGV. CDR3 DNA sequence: TGTGCCAGCAGCCCTCAGCCGGGCAATGAGCAGTTCTTC. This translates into CASSPQPGNEQFF.

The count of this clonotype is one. The CDR3 DNA reads as TGCAGTGCTGCCACAGGGGGCGCGGGCTATGGCTACACCTTC. Its translation: CSAATGGAGYGYTF. The chain carries TRBV20-1 and TRBJ1-2; the match to TRBD1 covers 9 bases. The CDR3 loop spans 14 amino acids. Per the germline V gene, CDR1 is DFQATT and CDR2 is SNEGSKA (reference sequence). Trimming at V came to 5 bases and at J to 4 bases, leaving 8 bases not matched to a gene.

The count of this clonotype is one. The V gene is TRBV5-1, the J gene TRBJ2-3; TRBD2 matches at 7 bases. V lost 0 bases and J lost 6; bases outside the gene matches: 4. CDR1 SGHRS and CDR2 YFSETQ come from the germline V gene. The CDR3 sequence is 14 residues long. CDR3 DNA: TGCGCCAGCAGCTTGGCGCTAGCGGACGATACGCAGTATTTT. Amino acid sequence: CASSLALADDTQYF.

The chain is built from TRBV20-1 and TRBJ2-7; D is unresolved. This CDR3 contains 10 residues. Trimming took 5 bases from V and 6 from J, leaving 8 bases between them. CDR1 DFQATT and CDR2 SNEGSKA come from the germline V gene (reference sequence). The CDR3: CSALWGEQYF. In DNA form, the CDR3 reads TGCAGTGCTCTTTGGGGCGAGCAGTACTTC.

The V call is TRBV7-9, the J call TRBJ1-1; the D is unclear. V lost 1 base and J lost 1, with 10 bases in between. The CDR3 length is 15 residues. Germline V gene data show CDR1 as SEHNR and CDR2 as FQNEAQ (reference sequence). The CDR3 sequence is CASSLGGQRNTEAFF. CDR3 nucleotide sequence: TGTGCCAGCAGCTTAGGTGGGCAGCGGAACACTGAAGCTTTCTTT.

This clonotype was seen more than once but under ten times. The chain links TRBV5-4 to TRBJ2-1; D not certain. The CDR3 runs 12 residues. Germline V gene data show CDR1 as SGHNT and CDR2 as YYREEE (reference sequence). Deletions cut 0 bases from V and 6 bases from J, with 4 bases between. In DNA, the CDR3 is TGTGCCAGCAGCTTGGGAGGCAATGAGCAGTTCTTC. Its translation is CASSLGGNEQFF.

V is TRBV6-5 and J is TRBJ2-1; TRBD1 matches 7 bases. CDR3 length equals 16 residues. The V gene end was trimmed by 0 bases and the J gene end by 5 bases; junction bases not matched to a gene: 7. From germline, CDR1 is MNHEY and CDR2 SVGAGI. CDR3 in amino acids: CASSYSRTGVHNEQFF. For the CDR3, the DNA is TGTGCCAGCAGTTACTCGAGGACAGGAGTACACAATGAGCAGTTCTTC.

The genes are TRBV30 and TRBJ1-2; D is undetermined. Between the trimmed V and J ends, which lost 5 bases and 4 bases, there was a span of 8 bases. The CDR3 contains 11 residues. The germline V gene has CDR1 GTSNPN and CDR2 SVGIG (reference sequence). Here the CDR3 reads CAWGVSYGYTF. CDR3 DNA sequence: TGTGCCTGGGGCGTAAGCTATGGCTACACCTTC.

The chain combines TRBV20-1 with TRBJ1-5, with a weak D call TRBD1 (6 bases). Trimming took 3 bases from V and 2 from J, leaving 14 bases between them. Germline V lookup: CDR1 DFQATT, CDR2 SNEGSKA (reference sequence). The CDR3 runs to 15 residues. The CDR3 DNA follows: TGCAGTGCTAGGGTCCCGCGGGGGCGCAATCAGCCCCAGCATTTT. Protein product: CSARVPRGRNQPQHF.

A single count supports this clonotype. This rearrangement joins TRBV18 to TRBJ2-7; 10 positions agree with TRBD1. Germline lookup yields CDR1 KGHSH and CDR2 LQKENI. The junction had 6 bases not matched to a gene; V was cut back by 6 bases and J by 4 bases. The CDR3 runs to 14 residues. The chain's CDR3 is CASSEGQGWYEQYF. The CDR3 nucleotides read TGTGCCAGCTCCGAGGGACAGGGGTGGTACGAGCAGTACTTC. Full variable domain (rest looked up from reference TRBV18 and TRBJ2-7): NAGVMQNPRHLVRRRGQEARLRCSPMKGHSHVYWYRQLPEEGLKFMVYLQKENIIDESGMPKERFSAEFPKEGPSILRIQQVVRGDSAAYFCASSEGQGWYEQYFGPGTRLTVT.

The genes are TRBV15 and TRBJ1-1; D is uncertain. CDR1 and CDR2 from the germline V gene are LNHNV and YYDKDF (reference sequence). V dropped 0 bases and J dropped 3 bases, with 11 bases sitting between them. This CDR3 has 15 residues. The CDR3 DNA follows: TGTGCCACCAGCAGAGATATTTTTACTGACACTGAAGCTTTCTTT. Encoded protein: CATSRDIFTDTEAFF.

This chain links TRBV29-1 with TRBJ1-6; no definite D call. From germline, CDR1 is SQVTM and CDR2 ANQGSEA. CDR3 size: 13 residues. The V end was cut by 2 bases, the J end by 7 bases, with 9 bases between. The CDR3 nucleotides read TGCAGCGTTGAAATCCAGCCGAATTCACCCCTCCACTTT. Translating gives CSVEIQPNSPLHF.

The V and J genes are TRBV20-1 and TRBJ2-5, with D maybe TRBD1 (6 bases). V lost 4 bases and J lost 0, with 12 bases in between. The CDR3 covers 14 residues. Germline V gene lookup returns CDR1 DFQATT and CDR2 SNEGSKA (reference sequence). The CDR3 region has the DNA TGCAGTGCTATTGGGGGCTCGAACCAAGAGACCCAGTACTTC. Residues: CSAIGGSNQETQYF.

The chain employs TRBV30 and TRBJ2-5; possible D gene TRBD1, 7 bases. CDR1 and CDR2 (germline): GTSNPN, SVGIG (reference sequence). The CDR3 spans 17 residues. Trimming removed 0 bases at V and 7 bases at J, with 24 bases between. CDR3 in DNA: TGTGCCTGGAGTGTACCCGGACAGGACGGACCCGGGAGGACCCAGTACTTC. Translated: CAWSVPGQDGPGRTQYF.

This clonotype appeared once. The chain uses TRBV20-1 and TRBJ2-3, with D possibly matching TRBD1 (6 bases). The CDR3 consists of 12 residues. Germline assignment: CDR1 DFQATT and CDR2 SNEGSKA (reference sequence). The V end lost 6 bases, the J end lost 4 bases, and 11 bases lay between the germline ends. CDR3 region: CSAPSGADTQYF. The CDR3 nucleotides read TGCAGTGCGCCGTCAGGGGCAGATACGCAGTATTTT.